The next 32 T cell receptor beta chains were all read from a single sample in a study of blood T cell repertoires in COVID-19 (dated by TCRdb to 2020 to 2022). The library was prepared using the immunoSEQ multiplex PCR assay. TCRdb provides this immuneACCESS table in a form limited to in-frame rearrangements. Some clones are lacking; in checked studies, under half of them reflect an unresolved V gene, and why the rest are absent is not known. A total of some 390,000 clones appear in this sample, 75% to 90% of them only once. 1.5% to 1.8% of the sample goes to the ten largest clones. Source material: peripheral blood. The receptor source for this set is a woman aged 40-49 years with COVID-19, enrolled during active disease.

The chain carries TRBV14 and TRBJ2-3; 7 positions agree with TRBD2. This CDR3 region has 17 residues. Germline CDR1 SGHDN, CDR2 FVKESK. J gave up 1 base and V 2 bases, and 9 bases lay outside the gene matches. The DNA for the CDR3 is TGTGCCAGCAGCCAACACCGTCTAGCGGCCGGCACAGATACGCAGTATTTT. Amino acid sequence: CASSQHRLAAGTDTQYF.

This chain uses TRBV29-1 with TRBJ1-2; D possibly corresponds to TRBD1 (5 bases). V lost 7 bases, J lost 6 bases, and 21 bases lay in between. The germline gives CDR1 SQVTM, CDR2 ANQGSEA. This CDR3 has 14 residues. The CDR3 DNA is TGCAGCGCCGATCCGAAGGGGCTCGGAGATGGCTACACCTTC. Amino acids: CSADPKGLGDGYTF. Together with reference TRBV29-1 and TRBJ1-2, the CDR3 gives the full variable domain: SAVISQKPSRDICQRGTSLTIQCQVDSQVTMMFWYRQQPGQSLTLIATANQGSEATYESGFVIDKFPISRPNLTFSTLTVSNMSPEDSSIYLCSADPKGLGDGYTFGSGTRLTVV.

V usage is TRBV6-1 and J usage is TRBJ1-4, with TRBD1 as a possible D gene (6 bases). Trimming left V 2 bases short and J 8 bases short, with 15 bases between. The CDR3 has 15 residues. Germline assignment: CDR1 MNHNS and CDR2 SASEGT. CDR3 coding DNA: TGTGCCAGCAGTGAACAGGGGCTAAGCCTGGAAAAACTGTTTTTT. It codes for CASSEQGLSLEKLFF.

This chain uses TRBV28 with TRBJ2-2; 14 bases align to TRBD2. CDR1 is MDHEN and CDR2 is SYDVKM in the germline V gene. This CDR3 is 17 amino acids long. The V gene end was trimmed by 5 bases and the J gene end by 5 bases; junction bases not matched to a gene: 7. The CDR3 here is CASSRGTSGSRTGELFF. The CDR3 nucleotides are TGTGCCAGCAGTCGCGGGACTAGCGGGAGTCGGACCGGGGAGCTGTTTTTT.

The table lists this clone with a count of one. The genes are TRBV23-1 and TRBJ1-1, with D unclear. TRBV23-1 is an open reading frame, and its role is uncertain. CDR3 length: 14 residues. V was shortened by 0 bases and J by 1 base, with 6 bases between the two germline ends. The CDR3 sequence is CASSQSRGNTEAFF. For the CDR3, the DNA is TGCGCCAGCAGTCAATCGCGGGGGAACACTGAAGCTTTCTTT.

The J gene is TRBJ1-1, the V gene TRBV9, with D tentatively TRBD1 (5 bases). V was trimmed by 3 bases and J by 2 bases, leaving 11 bases between them. Germline CDR1 is SGDLS and CDR2 is YYNGEE. CDR3 length: 14 amino acids. The chain's CDR3 is CASSDRDYNTEAFF. The CDR3 DNA follows: TGTGCCAGCAGCGACCGGGACTACAACACTGAAGCTTTCTTT.

The rearrangement joins TRBV28 to TRBJ2-4; the D gene is possibly TRBD1 (6 bases). V lost 8 bases, J lost 4 bases, and 15 bases lay in between. This CDR3 has 14 amino acids. Germline assignment: CDR1 MDHEN and CDR2 SYDVKM. The CDR3, as DNA: TGTGCCAGCGGCGAAAGGACAGTTAAAAACATTCAGTACTTC. Protein sequence: CASGERTVKNIQYF.

The chain couples TRBV2 to TRBJ1-2; D is undetermined. Trimming cost V 4 bases and J 6 bases, with 30 bases left between them. Germline-derived CDR1 and CDR2 are SNHLY and FYNNEI. The CDR3 consists of 19 residues. CDR3 coding DNA: TGTGCCAGCAGTGCCCCCAGGTCGTCGGGTCGGACTGTTGTGGATGGCTACACCTTC. As protein: CASSAPRSSGRTVVDGYTF.

The chain uses TRBV5-1 and TRBJ1-2; D might be TRBD1 (6 bases). Germline CDR1 is SGHRS and CDR2 is YFSETQ. This CDR3 region has 14 residues. The V end lost 4 bases, the J end lost 4 bases, and 14 bases lay between the germline ends. The CDR3 nucleotides are TGCGCCAGCAGCCCCGGGGGGCCAAGCTATGGCTACACCTTC. Its protein product is CASSPGGPSYGYTF.

This chain uses TRBV7-3 with TRBJ2-3; 7 nucleotides agree with TRBD2. Germline V gene sequence: CDR1 SGHTA, CDR2 FQGTGA. V lost 2 bases, J lost 0 bases, and 5 bases stayed unmatched. CDR3 length: 16 residues. This CDR3 reads CASSLGPAGSTDTQYF. CDR3 nucleotide sequence: TGTGCCAGCAGCTTAGGCCCAGCGGGGAGCACAGATACGCAGTATTTT.

The chain employs TRBV1 and TRBJ2-2; TRBD1, as called in the table, went unchecked against the DNA. TRBV1 counts as a pseudogene. CDR3 length: 17 amino acids. CDR3 coding DNA: TGCACCAGCAGCCAAGATCGGGCAGGGCTGTACACCGGGGAGCTGTTTTTT. Protein: CTSSQDRAGLYTGELFF.

This clone was counted between two and nine times. This chain joins TRBV20-1 and TRBJ2-5, with 12 bases identical to TRBD2. V lost 3 bases, J lost 4 bases, and 6 bases stayed unmatched. Germline V gene sequence: CDR1 DFQATT, CDR2 SNEGSKA (reference sequence). This CDR3 is 15 amino acids long. The CDR3 DNA sequence: TGCAGTGCTAGTCCTCTAGCGGGGGGGCCAGAGACCCAGTACTTC. Encoded protein: CSASPLAGGPETQYF.

This chain connects TRBV28 to TRBJ1-5, with D maybe TRBD1 (5 bases). Trimming took off 3 bases at V and 1 base at J, with 13 bases between the two ends. CDR1 is MDHEN and CDR2 is SYDVKM in the germline V gene. The CDR3 runs 16 residues. CDR3 in amino acids: CASSFWQGLSNQPQHF. CDR3 in DNA: TGTGCCAGCAGTTTCTGGCAGGGCCTCAGCAATCAGCCCCAGCATTTT.

The chain employs TRBV7-3 and TRBJ1-2, with D perhaps matching TRBD1 (6 bases). Trimming took off 1 base at V and 8 bases at J, with 23 bases between the two ends. This CDR3 region has 17 residues. Per germline, CDR1 SGHTA and CDR2 FQGTGA. Written as DNA, the CDR3 is TGTGCCAGCAGCTTAATCCCTCGGACAGCGGGGCATGACGGCTACACCTTC. Residues: CASSLIPRTAGHDGYTF.

The genes are TRBV28 and TRBJ1-2; 7 bases are a match to TRBD1. This CDR3 is built from 14 residues. The V gene's germline CDR1 is MDHEN and CDR2 SYDVKM. With V trimmed by 4 bases and J by 8 bases, 10 bases remained unmatched. In nucleotides, the CDR3 is TGTGCCAGCAGTTCCCACGACAGGGCTGGCGGCTACACCTTC. Its translation is CASSSHDRAGGYTF.

V and J are TRBV7-9 and TRBJ1-1; the match to TRBD1 covers 10 bases. CDR3 size: 17 residues. The ends lost 5 bases at V and 0 bases at J; junction bases unmatched: 9. Germline CDR1 and CDR2: SEHNR and FQNEAQ (reference sequence). The CDR3 is CASSVDRGPSMNTEAFF. The CDR3 bases are TGTGCCAGCAGCGTCGACAGGGGGCCCTCTATGAACACTGAAGCTTTCTTT.

The chain employs TRBV7-9 and TRBJ1-4; D is uncertain. V dropped 5 bases and J dropped 3 bases, with 7 bases sitting between them. Looked up from germline, CDR1 is SEHNR and CDR2 is FQNEAQ (reference sequence). The CDR3 has 13 residues. This CDR3 is CASSGGPNEKLFF. The CDR3 DNA sequence: TGTGCCAGCAGCGGAGGACCTAATGAAAAACTGTTTTTT. Supplemented by reference TRBV7-9 and TRBJ1-4, the full variable domain reads DTGVSQNPRHKITKRGQNVTFRCDPISEHNRLYWYRQTLGQGPEFLTYFQNEAQLEKSRLLSDRFSAERPKGSFSTLEIQRTEQGDSAMYLCASSGGPNEKLFFGSGTQLSVL.

The chain combines TRBV9 with TRBJ1-1; no clear D. Trimming removed 0 bases at V and 0 bases at J, with 9 bases between. The CDR3 is 15 amino acids. CDR1 and CDR2 from the germline V gene are SGDLS and YYNGEE. The DNA of the CDR3 is TGTGCCAGCAGCGTAGCCCTGGCGGTGAACACTGAAGCTTTCTTT. Protein product: CASSVALAVNTEAFF.

The chain combines TRBV19 with TRBJ1-1, with 7 bases matching TRBD1. CDR1 is LNHDA, CDR2 SQIVND, per germline (reference sequence). The CDR3 spans 13 residues. The V segment lost 5 bases and the J segment 3 bases; nucleotides outside the gene matches: 3. In nucleotides, the CDR3 is TGTGCCAGTAGTGTACAGGGGTACACTGAAGCTTTCTTT. Protein product: CASSVQGYTEAFF.

The genes are TRBV14 and TRBJ2-7; 7 bases match TRBD2. This CDR3 region has 15 residues. V was clipped by 0 bases and J by 1 base; unmatched bases: 3. The germline V gene has CDR1 SGHDN and CDR2 FVKESK. The CDR3: CASSQDHGGSYEQYF. The CDR3 DNA reads TGTGCCAGCAGCCAAGATCACGGGGGGTCCTACGAGCAGTACTTC.

This chain links TRBV7-9 with TRBJ1-5; TRBD1 agrees at 9 bases. CDR1 SEHNR and CDR2 FQNEAQ come from the germline V gene (reference sequence). CDR3 length equals 12 residues. Unmatched junction bases numbered 2, after V lost 7 bases and J lost 7 bases. DNA of the CDR3: TGTGCCAGCAACAGGGGGCAACAGCCCCAGCATTTT. It codes for CASNRGQQPQHF.

The J gene is TRBJ1-5, the V gene TRBV15; TRBD1 might be the D (6 bases). The CDR3 sequence is 16 residues long. CDR1 is LNHNV, CDR2 YYDKDF, per germline (reference sequence). V dropped 3 bases and J dropped 2 bases, with 14 bases sitting between them. The chain's CDR3 is CATSRMPQGRNQPQHF. The DNA for the CDR3 is TGTGCCACCAGCAGGATGCCACAGGGACGCAATCAGCCCCAGCATTTT.

The chain couples TRBV2 to TRBJ1-5, with 8 bases matching TRBD1. With 6 bases clipped from V and 6 bases from J, the junction kept 7 bases outside the gene matches. The CDR3 loop spans 14 amino acids. Germline assignment: CDR1 SNHLY and CDR2 FYNNEI. In DNA form, the CDR3 reads TGTGCCAGCAGCATAGACAGGGGAGGTCAGCCCCAGCATTTT. This translates into CASSIDRGGQPQHF.

The chain couples TRBV27 to TRBJ2-7; 8 bases match TRBD1. The ends lost 5 bases at V and 3 bases at J; junction bases unmatched: 3. Germline V gives CDR1 MNHEY, CDR2 SMNVEV (reference sequence). This CDR3 region has 13 residues. The CDR3 sequence: CASSKTGVYEQYF. The CDR3 DNA sequence: TGTGCCAGCAGTAAGACAGGGGTCTACGAGCAGTACTTC.

This clone was observed a single time. The chain recombines TRBV27 with TRBJ2-7; D not certain. The CDR3 extends over 16 amino acids. Germline V gene data show CDR1 as MNHEY and CDR2 as SMNVEV (reference sequence). V lost 5 bases and J 2 bases, leaving 19 bases between the germline ends. In DNA, the CDR3 is TGTGCCAGCAGTATTAGTAACGCGGAATTAGCCTACGAGCAGTACTTC. The encoded protein is CASSISNAELAYEQYF.

The chain carries TRBV5-1 and TRBJ2-7; TRBD2 aligns across 9 bases. The CDR3 has 14 residues. Germline V gives CDR1 SGHRS, CDR2 YFSETQ. Losses at the gene ends were 2 bases for V and 1 base for J; bases not matched to a gene: 1. The CDR3 coding sequence is TGCGCCAGCAGCTTTAGCGGGGGATCCTACGAGCAGTACTTC. Its protein is CASSFSGGSYEQYF.

The chain couples TRBV5-4 to TRBJ2-1, with 13 bases aligning to TRBD2. This CDR3 contains 15 residues. Germline CDR1 is SGHNT and CDR2 is YYREEE (reference sequence). V lost 3 bases, J lost 8 bases, and 5 bases stayed unmatched. CDR3 coding DNA: TGTGCCAGCAGCTCTCGGACTAGCGGGAGTGATGAGCAGTTCTTC. Amino acids: CASSSRTSGSDEQFF.

The gene calls are TRBV2 and TRBJ1-6, with D hard to call. Germline CDR1 is SNHLY and CDR2 is FYNNEI. V dropped 3 bases and J dropped 6 bases, with 6 bases sitting between them. The CDR3 consists of 13 residues. The CDR3 nucleotides read TGTGCCAGCAGTGAGAACGGTAATTCACCCCTCCACTTT. Its protein is CASSENGNSPLHF.

J is TRBJ1-6 and V is TRBV6-2 or TRBV6-3; no clear D gene. V was clipped by 1 base and J by 5 bases, with 12 bases between them. There are 16 residues in the CDR3. CDR1 is MNHEY, CDR2 SVGEGT, per germline. The CDR3 DNA sequence: TGTGCCAGCAGTTACTATCCAAGAGGCGATAATTCACCCCTCCACTTT. Translating gives CASSYYPRGDNSPLHF.

This sequence joins TRBV23-1 and TRBJ1-4; 7 bases are shared with TRBD1. TRBV23-1 is marked as an open reading frame, function uncertain. With 0 bases clipped from V and 8 bases from J, the junction kept 6 bases outside the gene matches. CDR3 length equals 15 residues. DNA of the CDR3: TGCGCCAGCAGTCAATCTCACAGGGGCCCGGAAAAACTGTTTTTT. Its translation: CASSQSHRGPEKLFF.

The chain carries TRBV27 and TRBJ2-1; 7 bases fit TRBD1. CDR1 and CDR2 from the germline V gene are MNHEY and SMNVEV (reference sequence). Trimming cost V 5 bases and J 7 bases; bases outside gene matches: 8. This CDR3 spans 14 amino acids. The DNA for the CDR3 is TGTGCCAGCAGTGCGGACAGGATTGTAAATGAGCAGTTCTTC. This sequence encodes CASSADRIVNEQFF.

The V call is TRBV12-1, the J call TRBJ2-1; the D segment call TRBD2 is taken from the table without a DNA check. TRBV12-1 is a pseudogene locus. The CDR3 consists of 17 residues. This CDR3 is CASSPGLAGIRYNEQFF. The DNA of the CDR3 is TGTGCCAGCAGCCCCGGACTTGCGGGGATCAGGTACAATGAGCAGTTCTTC.